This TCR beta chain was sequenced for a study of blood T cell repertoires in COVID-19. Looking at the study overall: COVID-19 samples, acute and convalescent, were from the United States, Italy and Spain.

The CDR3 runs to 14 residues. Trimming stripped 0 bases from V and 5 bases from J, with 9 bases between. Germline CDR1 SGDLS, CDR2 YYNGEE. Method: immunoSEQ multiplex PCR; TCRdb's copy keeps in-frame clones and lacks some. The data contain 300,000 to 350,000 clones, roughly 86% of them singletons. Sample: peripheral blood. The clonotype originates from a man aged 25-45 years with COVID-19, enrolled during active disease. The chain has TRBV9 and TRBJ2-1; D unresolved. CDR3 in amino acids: CASSVVGDHNEQFF. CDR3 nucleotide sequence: TGTGCCAGCAGCGTAGTGGGCGATCACAATGAGCAGTTCTTC.